The 27 T cell receptor beta chains below all came from one sample that was sequenced in a study of shared clonotypes between healthy human individuals. Sequenced by immunoSEQ multiplex PCR; TCRdb stores in-frame clones only, minus some. This table holds about 680,000 clones, 60% to 75% found once. Input material: memory CD4+ T cells sorted from blood. The subset is: CD45RA-negative fraction. The receptors shown here come from a young woman in good health.

The CDR3 protein is CASSSRTSGRINEQFF. The CDR3 nucleotides are TGTGCCAGCAGCTCGAGGACTAGCGGGAGAATAAATGAGCAGTTCTTC. This chain uses TRBV7-8 with TRBJ2-1; the match to TRBD2 covers 13 bases. This CDR3 has 16 amino acids. Per the germline V gene, CDR1 is SGHVS and CDR2 is FQNEAQ. J was trimmed by 7 bases and V by 4 bases; bases with no gene match: 7.

This sequence joins TRBV19 and TRBJ2-5; D not resolved. Trimming took off 7 bases at V and 3 bases at J, with 12 bases between the two ends. The germline V gene has CDR1 LNHDA and CDR2 SQIVND (reference sequence). This CDR3 is 13 amino acids long. Written as DNA, the CDR3 is TGTGCCAGTACGGTCAGGAGAAAAGAGACCCAGTACTTC. This translates into CASTVRRKETQYF.

A remark on this clone: This specimen includes other DNA sequences encoding the same CDR3. The rearrangement links TRBV5-1 to TRBJ1-2; no definite D call. The V end lost 3 bases, the J end lost 2 bases, and 8 bases lay between the germline ends. This CDR3 spans 13 amino acids. CDR1 is SGHRS and CDR2 is YFSETQ in the germline V gene. The CDR3 is CASSSSGNYGYTF. DNA of the CDR3: TGCGCCAGCAGCTCATCCGGGAACTATGGCTACACCTTC.

There are many counts of this clone. J is TRBJ2-3 and V is TRBV28, with D perhaps TRBD2 (6 bases). The V end lost 6 bases, the J end lost 2 bases, and 12 bases lay between the germline ends. The CDR3 sequence is 14 residues long. The germline gives CDR1 MDHEN, CDR2 SYDVKM. The CDR3 reads CASSLWRDTDTQYF. Written as DNA, the CDR3 is TGTGCCAGCAGCCTGTGGCGGGACACAGATACGCAGTATTTT.

The rearrangement joins TRBV7-3 to TRBJ1-2; D is undetermined. Looked up from germline, CDR1 is SGHTA and CDR2 is FQGTGA. The CDR3 is 11 residues long. V lost 5 bases and J lost 6, with 7 bases in between. This CDR3 reads CASSPGHGYTF. The CDR3 nucleotides read TGTGCCAGCAGCCCCGGCCATGGCTACACCTTC.

V usage is TRBV7-2 and J usage is TRBJ2-7; D uncertain. Trimming shortened V by 5 bases and J by 1 base, and 6 bases separated the two germline ends. CDR3 size: 12 residues. In germline, CDR1 is SGHTA, CDR2 FQGNSA. In nucleotides, the CDR3 is TGTGCCAGCAGCCGCCAATCCTACGAGCAGTACTTC. Its protein is CASSRQSYEQYF. Variable domain in full (rest from reference TRBV7-2 and TRBJ2-7): GAGVSQSPSNKVTEKGKDVELRCDPISGHTALYWYRQSLGQGLEFLIYFQGNSAPDKSGLPSDRFSAERTGGSVSTLTIQRTQQEDSAVYLCASSRQSYEQYFGPGTRLTVT.

This chain uses TRBV10-1 with TRBJ2-1; 8 positions agree with TRBD2. This CDR3 has 15 amino acids. J was trimmed by 0 bases and V by 9 bases; bases with no gene match: 7. Germline V lookup: CDR1 WNHNN, CDR2 SYGVQD (reference sequence). Here the CDR3 DNA reads TGCGCCAGTCGGGAGGGACCGAGCTCCTACAATGAGCAGTTCTTC. Encoded protein: CASREGPSSYNEQFF.

This chain joins TRBV5-1 and TRBJ2-2; TRBD2 matches at 8 bases. The CDR3 covers 16 residues. The germline CDR1 and CDR2 sequences are SGHRS and YFSETQ. V trimming: 0 bases; J trimming: 5 bases; junction bases outside the gene matches: 6. This chain's CDR3 is CASSLDGTRRTGELFF. The DNA of the CDR3 is TGCGCCAGCAGCTTGGACGGGACTAGGAGGACCGGGGAGCTGTTTTTT.

The V and J genes are TRBV6-6 and TRBJ1-4; no definite D call. Germline lookup yields CDR1 MNHNY and CDR2 SVGAGI (reference sequence). The CDR3 sequence is 11 residues long. Trimming removed 7 bases from V and 8 bases from J, with 8 bases in between. The CDR3 reads CASTYGEKLFF. CDR3 DNA: TGTGCCAGCACATACGGGGAAAAACTGTTTTTT.

This chain links TRBV29-1 with TRBJ2-5; D is ambiguous. Germline CDR1 and CDR2: SQVTM and ANQGSEA. The CDR3 contains 13 residues. V gave up 6 bases and J gave up 5 bases, with 16 bases separating them. In nucleotides, the CDR3 is TGCAGCGTCCCTTTTTGGGCACAGGAGACCCAGTACTTC. It translates to CSVPFWAQETQYF. The full variable domain, its missing parts supplied by reference TRBV29-1 and TRBJ2-5, is SAVISQKPSRDICQRGTSLTIQCQVDSQVTMMFWYRQQPGQSLTLIATANQGSEATYESGFVIDKFPISRPNLTFSTLTVSNMSPEDSSIYLCSVPFWAQETQYFGPGTRLLVL.

The genes are TRBV28 and TRBJ2-4; no reliable D call. CDR1 MDHEN and CDR2 SYDVKM come from the germline V gene. The CDR3 has 14 amino acids. The V gene lost 6 bases and the J gene lost 1 base, with 10 bases spanning the gap. This CDR3 is CASRLGWAKNIQYF. The CDR3 DNA reads as TGTGCCAGCAGACTGGGATGGGCCAAAAACATTCAGTACTTC.

J is TRBJ2-6 and V is TRBV5-1, with a possible D match to TRBD1 (5 bases). Between the trimmed V and J ends, which lost 5 bases and 1 base, there was a span of 13 bases. This CDR3 is 16 amino acids long. In germline, CDR1 is SGHRS, CDR2 YFSETQ. In DNA form, the CDR3 reads TGCGCCAGCAGACTGGGGCCGGAATCTGGGGCCAACGTCCTGACTTTC. Translating it yields CASRLGPESGANVLTF.

This chain joins TRBV6-5 and TRBJ1-2; D remains unclear. The ends were cut back, 6 bases at V and 4 bases at J, with 9 bases in the middle. This CDR3 has 12 residues. Germline assignment: CDR1 MNHEY and CDR2 SVGAGI. The CDR3 bases are TGTGCCAGCAGCCACGGGCGCTATGGCTACACCTTC. Translated: CASSHGRYGYTF.

This chain connects TRBV6-6 to TRBJ1-5; no definite D call. This CDR3 has 14 amino acids. Per germline, CDR1 MNHNY and CDR2 SVGAGI (reference sequence). V was trimmed by 0 bases and J by 3 bases, leaving 6 bases between them. The CDR3 nucleotides are TGTGCCAGCAGTTACTCTACAGCCAATCAGCCCCAGCATTTT. Translated, it gives CASSYSTANQPQHF.

About this clone itself: Since a much larger clone is just one base distant, this may be a read error. This specimen includes other DNA sequences encoding the same CDR3. This chain joins TRBV28 and TRBJ1-5; 9 bases map to TRBD1. With V trimmed by 3 bases and J by 7 bases, 1 base remained unmatched. Per germline, CDR1 MDHEN and CDR2 SYDVKM. This CDR3 is 13 amino acids long. DNA of the CDR3: TGTGCCAGCAGTTTGACAGGGGGACAGCCCCAGCATTTT. This translates into CASSLTGGQPQHF.

The table lists this clone with a count of one. The V and J genes are TRBV25-1 and TRBJ2-7; 9 nucleotides align to TRBD1. Trimming took 7 bases from V and 2 from J; bases not matched to a gene: 3. The CDR3 runs to 13 residues. CDR1 is MGHDK and CDR2 is SYGVNS in the germline V gene. The CDR3 here is CASMGQGAYEQYF. CDR3 in DNA: TGTGCCAGCATGGGACAGGGCGCCTACGAGCAGTACTTC.

This clone was counted a few times. J is TRBJ2-1 and V is TRBV4-1; 9 nucleotides line up with TRBD1. V shed 4 bases and J 8 bases; nucleotides not matched to a gene: 6. The CDR3 runs 14 residues. The germline V gene has CDR1 MGHRA and CDR2 YSYEKL. The CDR3 reads CASSRPDRGHEQFF. The DNA for the CDR3 is TGCGCCAGCAGCCGACCGGACAGGGGACATGAGCAGTTCTTC.

The chain couples TRBV27 to TRBJ2-1; 11 bases are a match to TRBD2. Germline CDR1 and CDR2: MNHEY and SMNVEV (reference sequence). V dropped 10 bases and J dropped 2; count of bases not matched to a gene: 4. The CDR3 runs 14 residues. Here the CDR3 reads CATSTSGTYNEQFF. The CDR3 region has the DNA TGTGCCACCTCGACTAGCGGGACCTACAATGAGCAGTTCTTC.

The chain links TRBV9 to TRBJ1-2, with a possible D match to TRBD1 (6 bases). V was clipped by 4 bases and J by 5 bases, with 12 bases between them. The CDR3 length is 13 residues. The V gene's germline CDR1 is SGDLS and CDR2 YYNGEE. The CDR3 sequence: CASSPSQGYGYTF. CDR3 in DNA: TGTGCCAGCAGCCCAAGTCAGGGGTATGGCTACACCTTC.

The chain carries TRBV5-1 and TRBJ2-7, with D unclear. The V gene's germline CDR1 is SGHRS and CDR2 YFSETQ. The V gene lost 8 bases and the J gene lost 6 bases, with 6 bases spanning the gap. CDR3 length: 9 amino acids. CDR3 DNA: TGCGCCAGGGATGTCGAGCAGTACTTC. It yields the protein CARDVEQYF.

Details on this clone: A much larger clonotype is one base distant, so this may be a read error. Other DNA sequences of this sample code for an identical CDR3. The V and J genes are TRBV5-4 and TRBJ2-3; unclear D gene. Trimming cost V 0 bases and J 5 bases, with 4 bases left between them. This CDR3 has 12 amino acids. From germline, CDR1 is SGHNT and CDR2 YYREEE (reference sequence). The CDR3 DNA is TGTGCCAGCAGCTTGGAGGGAGATACGCAGTATTTT. Protein product: CASSLEGDTQYF.

This chain connects TRBV5-1 to TRBJ1-1; 9 bases line up with TRBD1. The CDR3 spans 14 residues. Trimming removed 5 bases from V and 5 bases from J; junction bases left unmatched: 7. The germline V gene encodes CDR1 SGHRS and CDR2 YFSETQ. The CDR3 DNA sequence: TGCGCCAGCAGACAGGGACAGGGATCTACTGAAGCTTTCTTT. This codes for CASRQGQGSTEAFF.

The chain links TRBV28 to TRBJ2-5; 7 positions agree with TRBD2. Unmatched junction bases numbered 5, after V lost 2 bases and J lost 5 bases. This CDR3 is 14 amino acids long. Germline assignment: CDR1 MDHEN and CDR2 SYDVKM. The CDR3: CASSLGGRMETQYF. The CDR3 nucleotides read TGTGCCAGCAGTTTAGGCGGGAGAATGGAGACCCAGTACTTC.

The chain joins TRBV14 to TRBJ2-5; D unclear. V lost 0 bases and J lost 1, with 9 bases in between. Germline V gives CDR1 SGHDN, CDR2 FVKESK. CDR3 length: 15 residues. The CDR3 sequence: CASSQDWWSQETQYF. The CDR3 nucleotides read TGTGCCAGCAGCCAAGATTGGTGGAGCCAAGAGACCCAGTACTTC.

The V gene is TRBV6-6, the J gene TRBJ2-2; possibly TRBD1 or TRBD2 for D (5 bases each). The V end was cut by 4 bases, the J end by 3 bases, with 9 bases between. This CDR3 is built from 14 residues. CDR1 and CDR2 (germline): MNHNY, SVGAGI (reference sequence). CDR3 sequence: CASSWDRDTGELFF. The CDR3 coding sequence is TGTGCCAGCAGTTGGGACCGAGACACCGGGGAGCTGTTTTTT.

The chain recombines TRBV27 with TRBJ1-3; weak D call: TRBD1 (5 bases). Germline CDR1 MNHEY, CDR2 SMNVEV (reference sequence). This CDR3 spans 15 amino acids. V was cut by 4 bases and J by 2 bases, with 12 bases left in between. The DNA of the CDR3 is TGTGCCAGCAGTTACGCTGGAGGGGCTGGAAACACCATATATTTT. Translating it yields CASSYAGGAGNTIYF.

The rearrangement links TRBV7-2 to TRBJ2-1; unclear D gene. Germline V gives CDR1 SGHTA, CDR2 FQGNSA. The CDR3 loop spans 13 amino acids. V lost 3 bases and J lost 8, with 11 bases in between. DNA for the CDR3: TGTGCCAGCAGCTTGGGGATCTTGTATGAGCAGTTCTTC. Residues: CASSLGILYEQFF. Looking up the rest from reference TRBV7-2 and TRBJ2-1 gives the full variable domain: GAGVSQSPSNKVTEKGKDVELRCDPISGHTALYWYRQSLGQGLEFLIYFQGNSAPDKSGLPSDRFSAERTGGSVSTLTIQRTQQEDSAVYLCASSLGILYEQFFGPGTRLTVL.